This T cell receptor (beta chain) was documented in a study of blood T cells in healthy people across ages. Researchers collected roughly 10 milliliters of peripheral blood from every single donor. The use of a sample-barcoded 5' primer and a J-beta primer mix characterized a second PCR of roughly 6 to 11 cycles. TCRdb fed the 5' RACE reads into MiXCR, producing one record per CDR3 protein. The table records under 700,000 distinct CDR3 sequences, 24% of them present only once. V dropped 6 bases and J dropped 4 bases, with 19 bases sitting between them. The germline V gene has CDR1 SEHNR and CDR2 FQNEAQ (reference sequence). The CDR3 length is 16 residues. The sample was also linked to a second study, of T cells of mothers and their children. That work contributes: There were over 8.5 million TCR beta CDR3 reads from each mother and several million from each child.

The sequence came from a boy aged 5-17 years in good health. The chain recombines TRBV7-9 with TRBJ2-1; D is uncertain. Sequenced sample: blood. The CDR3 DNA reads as TGTGCCAGCAGTCCGAGTTCGCAATCCATATACAATGAGCAGTTCTTC. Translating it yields CASSPSSQSIYNEQFF.